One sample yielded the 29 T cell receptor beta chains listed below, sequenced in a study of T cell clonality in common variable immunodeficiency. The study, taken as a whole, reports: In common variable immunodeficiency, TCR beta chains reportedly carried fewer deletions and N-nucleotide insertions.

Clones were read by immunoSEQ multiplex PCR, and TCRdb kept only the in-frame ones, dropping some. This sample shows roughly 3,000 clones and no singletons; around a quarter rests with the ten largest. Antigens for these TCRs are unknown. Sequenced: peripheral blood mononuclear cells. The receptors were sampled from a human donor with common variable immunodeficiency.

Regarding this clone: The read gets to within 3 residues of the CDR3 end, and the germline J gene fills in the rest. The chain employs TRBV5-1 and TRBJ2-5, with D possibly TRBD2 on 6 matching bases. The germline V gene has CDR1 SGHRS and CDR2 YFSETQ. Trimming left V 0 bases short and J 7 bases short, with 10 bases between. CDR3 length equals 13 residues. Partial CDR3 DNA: TGCGCCAGCAGCTTGGGCCAAGCGGGGACC. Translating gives CASSLGQAGT. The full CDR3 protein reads CASSLGQAGTQYF.

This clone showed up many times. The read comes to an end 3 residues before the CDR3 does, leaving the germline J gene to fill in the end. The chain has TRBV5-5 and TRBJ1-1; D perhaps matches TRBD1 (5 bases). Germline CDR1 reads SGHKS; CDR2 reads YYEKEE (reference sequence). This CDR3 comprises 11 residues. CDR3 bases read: TGTGCCAGCGCCCAGTTGGGGCAA. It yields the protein CASAQLGQ. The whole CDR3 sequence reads CASAQLGQAFF.

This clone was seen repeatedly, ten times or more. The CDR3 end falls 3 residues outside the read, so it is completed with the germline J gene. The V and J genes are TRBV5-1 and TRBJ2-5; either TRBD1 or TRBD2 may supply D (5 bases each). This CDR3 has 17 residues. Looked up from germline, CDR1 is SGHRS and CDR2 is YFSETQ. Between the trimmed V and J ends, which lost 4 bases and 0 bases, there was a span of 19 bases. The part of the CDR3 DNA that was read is TGCGCCAGCAGCCTGGGACCTACCGGCGGATACCAAGAGACC. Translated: CASSLGPTGGYQET. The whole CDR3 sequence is CASSLGPTGGYQETQYF.

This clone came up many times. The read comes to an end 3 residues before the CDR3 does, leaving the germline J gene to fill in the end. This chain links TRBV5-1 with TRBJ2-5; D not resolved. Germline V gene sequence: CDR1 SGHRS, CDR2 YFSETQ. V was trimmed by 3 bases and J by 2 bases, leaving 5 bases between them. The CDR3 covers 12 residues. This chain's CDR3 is CASSSNQETQYF. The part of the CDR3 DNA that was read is TGCGCCAGCAGCTCCAATCAAGAGACC. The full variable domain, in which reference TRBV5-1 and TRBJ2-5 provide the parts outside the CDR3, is KAGVTQTPRYLIKTRGQQVTLSCSPISGHRSVSWYQQTPGQGLQFLFEYFSETQRNKGNFPGRFSGRQFSNSRSEMNVSTLELGDSALYLCASSSNQETQYFGPGTRLLVL.

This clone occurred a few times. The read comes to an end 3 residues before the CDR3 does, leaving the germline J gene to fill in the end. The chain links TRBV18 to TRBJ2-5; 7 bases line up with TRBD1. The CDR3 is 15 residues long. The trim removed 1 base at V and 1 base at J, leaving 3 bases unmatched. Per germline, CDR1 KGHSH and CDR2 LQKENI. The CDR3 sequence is CASSPQRDSQETQYF. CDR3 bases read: TGTGCCAGCTCACCACAACGGGACAGCCAAGAGACC.

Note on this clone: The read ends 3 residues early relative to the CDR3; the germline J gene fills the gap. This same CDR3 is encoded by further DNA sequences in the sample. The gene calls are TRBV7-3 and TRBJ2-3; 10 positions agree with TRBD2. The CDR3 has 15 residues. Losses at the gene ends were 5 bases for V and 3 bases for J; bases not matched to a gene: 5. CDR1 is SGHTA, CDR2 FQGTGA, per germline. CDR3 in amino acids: CASSPDSGGTDTQYF. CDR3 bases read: TGTGCCAGCAGCCCCGATAGCGGGGGGACAGATACG.

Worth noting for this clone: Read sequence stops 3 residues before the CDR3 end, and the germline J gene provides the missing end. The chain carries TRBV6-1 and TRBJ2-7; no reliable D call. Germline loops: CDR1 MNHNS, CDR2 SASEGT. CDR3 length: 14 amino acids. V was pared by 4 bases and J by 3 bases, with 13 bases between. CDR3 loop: CASSVAHNRYEQYF. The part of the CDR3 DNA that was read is TGTGCCAGCAGTGTTGCACATAATCGCTACGAG.

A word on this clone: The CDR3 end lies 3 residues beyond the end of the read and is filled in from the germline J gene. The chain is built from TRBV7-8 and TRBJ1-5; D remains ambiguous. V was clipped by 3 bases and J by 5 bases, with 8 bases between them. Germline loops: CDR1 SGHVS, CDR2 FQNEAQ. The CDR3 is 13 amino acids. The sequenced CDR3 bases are TGTGCCAGCAGCTTCGAGGGCTATCAGCCC. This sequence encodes CASSFEGYQP. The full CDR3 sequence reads CASSFEGYQPQHF.

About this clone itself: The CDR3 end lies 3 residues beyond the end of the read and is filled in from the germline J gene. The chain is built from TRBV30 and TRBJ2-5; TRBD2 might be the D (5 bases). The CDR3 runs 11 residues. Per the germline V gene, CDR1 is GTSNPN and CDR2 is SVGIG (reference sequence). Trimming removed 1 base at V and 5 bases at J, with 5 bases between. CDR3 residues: CAWSGGETQYF. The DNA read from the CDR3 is TGTGCCTGGAGTGGAGGGGAGACC.

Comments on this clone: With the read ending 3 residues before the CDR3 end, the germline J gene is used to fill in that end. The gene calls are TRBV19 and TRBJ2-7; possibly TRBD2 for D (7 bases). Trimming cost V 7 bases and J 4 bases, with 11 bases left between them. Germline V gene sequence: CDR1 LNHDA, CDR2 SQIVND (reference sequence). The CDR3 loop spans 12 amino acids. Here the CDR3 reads CASIGGLYEQYF. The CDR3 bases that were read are TGTGCCAGTATAGGGGGACTATACGAG.

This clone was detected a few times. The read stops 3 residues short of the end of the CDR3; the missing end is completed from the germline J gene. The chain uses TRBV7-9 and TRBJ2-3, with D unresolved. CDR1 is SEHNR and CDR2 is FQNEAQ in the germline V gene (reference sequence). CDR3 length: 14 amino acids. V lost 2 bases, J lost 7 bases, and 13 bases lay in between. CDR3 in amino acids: CASSLIDSLHTQYF. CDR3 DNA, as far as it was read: TGTGCCAGCAGCTTAATTGATAGCCTTCATACG.

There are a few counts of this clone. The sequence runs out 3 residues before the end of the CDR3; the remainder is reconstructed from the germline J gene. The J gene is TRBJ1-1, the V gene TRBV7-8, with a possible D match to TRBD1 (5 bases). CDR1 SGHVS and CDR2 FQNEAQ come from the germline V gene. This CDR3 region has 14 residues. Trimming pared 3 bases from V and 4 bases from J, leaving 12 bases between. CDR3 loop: CASSFSGSSTEAFF. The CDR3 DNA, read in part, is TGTGCCAGCAGCTTCTCAGGGTCTAGCACTGAA. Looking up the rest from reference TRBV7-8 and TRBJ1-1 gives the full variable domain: GAGVSQSPRYKVAKRGQDVALRCDPISGHVSLFWYQQALGQGPEFLTYFQNEAQLDKSGLPSDRFFAERPEGSVSTLKIQRTQQEDSAVYLCASSFSGSSTEAFFGQGTRLTVV.

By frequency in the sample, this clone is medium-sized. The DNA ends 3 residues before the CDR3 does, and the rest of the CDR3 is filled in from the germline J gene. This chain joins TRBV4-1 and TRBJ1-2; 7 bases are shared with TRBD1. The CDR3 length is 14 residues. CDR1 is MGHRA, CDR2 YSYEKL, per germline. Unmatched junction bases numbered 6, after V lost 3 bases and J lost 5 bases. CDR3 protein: CASSQEGQSYGYTF. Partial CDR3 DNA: TGCGCCAGCAGCCAGGAGGGACAGTCTTATGGC.

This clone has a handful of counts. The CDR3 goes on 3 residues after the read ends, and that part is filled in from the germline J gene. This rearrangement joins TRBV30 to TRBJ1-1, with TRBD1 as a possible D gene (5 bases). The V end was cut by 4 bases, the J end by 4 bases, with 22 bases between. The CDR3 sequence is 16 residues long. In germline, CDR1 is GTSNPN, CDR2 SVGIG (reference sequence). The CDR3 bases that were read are TGTGCCTGGAAAAAATGGGGGGGGGATGAGGTCACTGAA. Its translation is CAWKKWGGDEVTE. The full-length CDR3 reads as CAWKKWGGDEVTEAFF.

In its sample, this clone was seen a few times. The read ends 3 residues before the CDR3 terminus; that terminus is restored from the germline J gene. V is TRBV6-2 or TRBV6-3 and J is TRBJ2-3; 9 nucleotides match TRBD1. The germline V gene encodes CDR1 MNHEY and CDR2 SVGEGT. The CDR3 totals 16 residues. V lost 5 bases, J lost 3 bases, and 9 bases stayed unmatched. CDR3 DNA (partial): TGTGCCAGCAGTCTCGGACAGGGGCGAGGGACAGATACG. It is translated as CASSLGQGRGTDT. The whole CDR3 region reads CASSLGQGRGTDTQYF.

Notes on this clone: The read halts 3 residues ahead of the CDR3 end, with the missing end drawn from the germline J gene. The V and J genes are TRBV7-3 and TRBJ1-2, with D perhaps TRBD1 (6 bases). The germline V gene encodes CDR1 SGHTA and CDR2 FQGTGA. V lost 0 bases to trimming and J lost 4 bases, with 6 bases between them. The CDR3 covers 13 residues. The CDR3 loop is CASSLTGGYGYTF. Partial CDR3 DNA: TGTGCCAGCAGCTTAACAGGGGGCTATGGC.

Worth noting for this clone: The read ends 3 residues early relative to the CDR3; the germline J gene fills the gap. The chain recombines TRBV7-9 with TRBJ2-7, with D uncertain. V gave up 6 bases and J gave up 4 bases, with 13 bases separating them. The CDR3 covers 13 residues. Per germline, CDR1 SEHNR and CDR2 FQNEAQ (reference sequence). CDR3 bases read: TGTGCCAGCAGTTACGAGCTCGGGTACGAG. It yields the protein CASSYELGYE. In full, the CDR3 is CASSYELGYEQYF. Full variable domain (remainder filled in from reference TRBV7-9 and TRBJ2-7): DTGVSQNPRHKITKRGQNVTFRCDPISEHNRLYWYRQTLGQGPEFLTYFQNEAQLEKSRLLSDRFSAERPKGSFSTLEIQRTEQGDSAMYLCASSYELGYEQYFGPGTRLTVT.

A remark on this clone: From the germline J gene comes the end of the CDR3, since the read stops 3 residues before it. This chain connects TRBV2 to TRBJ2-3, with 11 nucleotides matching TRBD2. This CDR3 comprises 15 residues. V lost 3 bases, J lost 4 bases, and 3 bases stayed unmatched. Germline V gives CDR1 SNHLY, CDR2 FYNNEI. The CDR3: CASSDSGGAPDTQYF. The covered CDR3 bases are TGTGCCAGCAGTGATAGCGGGGGGGCCCCAGATACG. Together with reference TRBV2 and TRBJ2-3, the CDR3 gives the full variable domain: EPEVTQTPSHQVTQMGQEVILRCVPISNHLYFYWYRQILGQKVEFLVSFYNNEISEKSEIFDDQFSVERPDGSNFTLKIRSTKLEDSAMYFCASSDSGGAPDTQYFGPGTRLTVL.

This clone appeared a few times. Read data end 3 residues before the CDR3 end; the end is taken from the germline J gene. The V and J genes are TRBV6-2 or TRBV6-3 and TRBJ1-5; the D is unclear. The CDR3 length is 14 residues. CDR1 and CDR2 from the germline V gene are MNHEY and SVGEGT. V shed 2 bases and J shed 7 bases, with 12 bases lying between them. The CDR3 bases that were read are TGTGCCAGCAGTTACAGGGCTGACGGACAGCCC. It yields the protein CASSYRADGQP. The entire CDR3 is CASSYRADGQPQHF.

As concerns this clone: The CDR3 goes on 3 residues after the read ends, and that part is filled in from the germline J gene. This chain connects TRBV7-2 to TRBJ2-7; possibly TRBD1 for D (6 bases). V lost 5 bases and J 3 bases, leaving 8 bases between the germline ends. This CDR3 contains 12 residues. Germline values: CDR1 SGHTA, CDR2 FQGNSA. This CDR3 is CASSQGGYEQYF. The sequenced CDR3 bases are TGTGCCAGCAGCCAAGGGGGCTACGAG.

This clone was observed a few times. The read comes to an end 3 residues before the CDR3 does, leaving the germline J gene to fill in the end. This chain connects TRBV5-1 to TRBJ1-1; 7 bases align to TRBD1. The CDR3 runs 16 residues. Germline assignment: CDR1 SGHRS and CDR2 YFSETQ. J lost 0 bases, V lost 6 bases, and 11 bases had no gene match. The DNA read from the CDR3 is TGCGCCAGCAACACCGGGACAGCGGCTATGAACACTGAA. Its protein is CASNTGTAAMNTE. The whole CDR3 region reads CASNTGTAAMNTEAFF.

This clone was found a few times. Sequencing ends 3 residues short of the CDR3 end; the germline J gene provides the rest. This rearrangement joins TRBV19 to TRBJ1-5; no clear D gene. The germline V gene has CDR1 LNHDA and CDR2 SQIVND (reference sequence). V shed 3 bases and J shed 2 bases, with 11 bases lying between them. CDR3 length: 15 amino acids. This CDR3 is CASSIRGSGNQPQHF. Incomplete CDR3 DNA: TGTGCCAGTAGTATTCGGGGATCGGGCAATCAGCCC.

The CDR3: CASSFGTTGRGTEAFF. The CDR3 DNA, read in part, is TGTGCCAGCTCATTCGGAACTACAGGGAGGGGCACTGAA. The chain employs TRBV18 and TRBJ1-1; TRBD1 might be the D (6 bases). The read stops 3 residues short of the end of the CDR3; the missing end is completed from the germline J gene. The germline gives CDR1 KGHSH, CDR2 LQKENI. This CDR3 is 16 amino acids long. The germline V and J ends were trimmed by 5 bases and 4 bases, with 20 bases remaining between them.

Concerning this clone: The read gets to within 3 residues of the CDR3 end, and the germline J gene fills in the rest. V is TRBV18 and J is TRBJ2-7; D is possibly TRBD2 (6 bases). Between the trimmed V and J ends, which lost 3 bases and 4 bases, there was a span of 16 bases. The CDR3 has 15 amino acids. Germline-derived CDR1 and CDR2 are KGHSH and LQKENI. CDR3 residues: CASSPIWGTPYEQYF. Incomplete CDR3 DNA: TGTGCCAGCTCACCCATTTGGGGGACTCCGTACGAG.

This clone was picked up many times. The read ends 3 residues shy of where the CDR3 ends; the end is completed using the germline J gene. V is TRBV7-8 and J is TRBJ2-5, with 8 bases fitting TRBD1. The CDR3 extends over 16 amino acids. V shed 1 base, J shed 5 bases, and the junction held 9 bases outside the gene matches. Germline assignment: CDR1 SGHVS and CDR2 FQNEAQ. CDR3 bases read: TGTGCCAGCAGCTTAGGGGGACAGGTGGTCGGGGAGACC. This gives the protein CASSLGGQVVGET. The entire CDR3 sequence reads CASSLGGQVVGETQYF.

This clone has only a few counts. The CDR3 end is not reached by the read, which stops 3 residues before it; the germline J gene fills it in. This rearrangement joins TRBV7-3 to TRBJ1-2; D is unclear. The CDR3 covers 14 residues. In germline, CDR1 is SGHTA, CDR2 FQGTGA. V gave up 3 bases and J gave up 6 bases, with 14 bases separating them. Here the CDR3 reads CASSLSSTNDGYTF. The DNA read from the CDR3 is TGTGCCAGCAGCTTGTCAAGTACAAACGATGGC.

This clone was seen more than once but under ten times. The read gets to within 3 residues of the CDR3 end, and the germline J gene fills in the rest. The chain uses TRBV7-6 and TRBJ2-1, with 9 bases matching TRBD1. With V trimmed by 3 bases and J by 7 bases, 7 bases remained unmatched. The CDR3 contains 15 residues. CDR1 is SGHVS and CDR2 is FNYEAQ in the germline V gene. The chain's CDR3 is CASSFRQGVMNEQFF. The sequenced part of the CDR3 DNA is TGTGCCAGCAGCTTCCGACAGGGGGTGATGAATGAG.

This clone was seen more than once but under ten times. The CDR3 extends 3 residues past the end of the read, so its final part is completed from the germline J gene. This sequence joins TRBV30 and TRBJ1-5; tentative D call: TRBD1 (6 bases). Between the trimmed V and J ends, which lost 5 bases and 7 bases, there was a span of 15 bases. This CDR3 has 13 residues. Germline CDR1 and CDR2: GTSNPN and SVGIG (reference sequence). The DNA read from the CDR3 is TGTGCCTGGGCCGTCGACAGGCTCCAGCCC. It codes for CAWAVDRLQP. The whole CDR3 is CAWAVDRLQPQHF.

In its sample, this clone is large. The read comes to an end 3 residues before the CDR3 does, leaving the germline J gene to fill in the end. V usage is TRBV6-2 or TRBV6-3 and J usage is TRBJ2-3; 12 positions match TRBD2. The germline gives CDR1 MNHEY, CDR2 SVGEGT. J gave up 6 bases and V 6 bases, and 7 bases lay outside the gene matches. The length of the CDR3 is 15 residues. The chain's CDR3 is CASSQSSGGADTQYF. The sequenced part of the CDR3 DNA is TGTGCCAGCAGCCAATCTAGCGGGGGGGCGGATACG.